This passage covers 4 T cell receptor beta chains from one sample sequenced in a study of neurological immune-mediated disorders. Via MiXCR, TCRdb re-called the 5' RACE reads, giving one row per CDR3 protein. The sample holds tens of thousands of distinct CDR3 sequences, about 2.5% seen once. Sequencing input: PBMCs. Receptor source: a man aged 45 to 65 with multiple sclerosis.

This clonotype was counted ten times or more. This chain's CDR3 is CASSSAGVVGDTQYF. In DNA, the CDR3 is TGTGCCAGCAGCTCGGCAGGGGTCGTTGGAGATACGCAGTATTTT. The rearrangement uses TRBV7-3 and TRBJ2-3; possibly TRBD1 for D (6 bases). The CDR3 length is 15 residues. CDR1 is SGHTA, CDR2 FQGTGA, per germline. Between the trimmed V and J ends, which lost 4 bases and 5 bases, there was a span of 16 bases.

Ten or more counts support this clonotype. J is TRBJ2-4 and V is TRBV5-1; tentatively, D is TRBD2 (6 bases). The germline V gene encodes CDR1 SGHRS and CDR2 YFSETQ. The CDR3 spans 17 residues. Trimming cost V 4 bases and J 0 bases, with 17 bases left between them. In nucleotides, the CDR3 is TGCGCCAGCAGCGCCAAGGGACTGCGCTTAGCCAAAAACATTCAGTACTTC. Amino acid sequence: CASSAKGLRLAKNIQYF.

This clonotype was detected many times. The chain recombines TRBV5-1 with TRBJ2-7, with a weak D call TRBD2 (6 bases). Germline-derived CDR1 and CDR2 are SGHRS and YFSETQ. Deletions cut 3 bases from V and 2 bases from J, with 9 bases between. The CDR3 length is 13 residues. This CDR3 reads CASSSPGAYEQYF. DNA of the CDR3: TGCGCCAGCAGCTCTCCGGGAGCCTACGAGCAGTACTTC.

Notes on this clonotype: This may arise from a read error, as a much more abundant clone is one base away. Here the CDR3 reads CASSLVGRRDSPLNF. CDR3 DNA sequence: TGTGCCAGCAGCTTAGTTGGGAGGAGGGATTCACCCCTCAACTTT. The gene calls are TRBV7-8 and TRBJ1-6; D remains unclear. Per the germline V gene, CDR1 is SGHVS and CDR2 is FQNEAQ. There are 15 residues in the CDR3.